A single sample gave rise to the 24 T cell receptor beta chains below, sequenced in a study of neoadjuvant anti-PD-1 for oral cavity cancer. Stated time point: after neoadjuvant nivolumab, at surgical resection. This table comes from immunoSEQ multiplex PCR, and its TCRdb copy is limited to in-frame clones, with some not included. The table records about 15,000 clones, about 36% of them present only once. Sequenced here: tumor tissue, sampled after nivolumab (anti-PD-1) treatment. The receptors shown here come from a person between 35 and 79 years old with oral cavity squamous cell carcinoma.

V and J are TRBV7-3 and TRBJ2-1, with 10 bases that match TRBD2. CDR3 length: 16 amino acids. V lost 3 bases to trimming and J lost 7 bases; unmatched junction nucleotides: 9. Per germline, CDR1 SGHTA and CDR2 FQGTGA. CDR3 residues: CASSFQGLAGANEQFF. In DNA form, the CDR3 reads TGTGCCAGCAGCTTCCAGGGGCTAGCGGGGGCTAATGAGCAGTTCTTC.

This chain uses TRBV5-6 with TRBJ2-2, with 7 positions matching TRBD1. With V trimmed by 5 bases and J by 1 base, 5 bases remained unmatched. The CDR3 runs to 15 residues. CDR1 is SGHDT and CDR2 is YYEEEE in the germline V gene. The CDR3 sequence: CASRSGTVNTGELFF. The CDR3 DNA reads TGTGCCAGCAGGTCCGGGACAGTGAACACCGGGGAGCTGTTTTTT.

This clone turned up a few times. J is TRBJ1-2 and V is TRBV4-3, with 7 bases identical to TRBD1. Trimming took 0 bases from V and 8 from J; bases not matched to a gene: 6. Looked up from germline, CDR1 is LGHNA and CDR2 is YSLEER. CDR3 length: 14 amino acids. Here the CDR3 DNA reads TGCGCCAGCAGCCAAGAAAACAGGGGCCGCGGCTACACCTTC. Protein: CASSQENRGRGYTF.

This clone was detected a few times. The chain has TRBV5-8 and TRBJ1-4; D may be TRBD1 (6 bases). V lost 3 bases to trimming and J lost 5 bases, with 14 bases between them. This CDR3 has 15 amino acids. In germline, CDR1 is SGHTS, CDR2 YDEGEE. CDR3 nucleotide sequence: TGTGCCAGCAGCTACTCAGGGGTAACAAATGAAAAACTGTTTTTT. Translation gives CASSYSGVTNEKLFF. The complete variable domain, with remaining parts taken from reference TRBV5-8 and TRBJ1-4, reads EAGVTQSPTHLIKTRGQQATLRCSPISGHTSVYWYQQALGLGLQFLLWYDEGEERNRGNFPPRFSGRQFPNYSSELNVNALELEDSALYLCASSYSGVTNEKLFFGSGTQLSVL.

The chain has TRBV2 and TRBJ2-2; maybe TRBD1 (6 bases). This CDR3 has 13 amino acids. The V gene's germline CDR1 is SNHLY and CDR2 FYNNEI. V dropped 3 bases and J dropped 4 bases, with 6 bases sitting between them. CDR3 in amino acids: CASSEGATGELFF. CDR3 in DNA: TGTGCCAGCAGTGAGGGGGCCACCGGGGAGCTGTTTTTT.

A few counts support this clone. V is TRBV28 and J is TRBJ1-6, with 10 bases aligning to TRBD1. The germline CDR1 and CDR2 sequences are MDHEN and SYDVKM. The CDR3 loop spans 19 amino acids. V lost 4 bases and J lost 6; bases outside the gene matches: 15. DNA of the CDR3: TGTGCCAGCAGTTCCCGGGACAGGGGTGGTAAAATCTTTAATTCACCCCTCCACTTT. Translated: CASSSRDRGGKIFNSPLHF.

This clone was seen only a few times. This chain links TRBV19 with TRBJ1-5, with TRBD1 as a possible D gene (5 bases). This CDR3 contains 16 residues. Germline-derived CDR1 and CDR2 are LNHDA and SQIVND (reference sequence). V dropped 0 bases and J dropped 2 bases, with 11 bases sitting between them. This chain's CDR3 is CASSIDRQGGNQPQHF. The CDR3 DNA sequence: TGTGCCAGTAGTATAGATCGGCAGGGTGGCAATCAGCCCCAGCATTTT.

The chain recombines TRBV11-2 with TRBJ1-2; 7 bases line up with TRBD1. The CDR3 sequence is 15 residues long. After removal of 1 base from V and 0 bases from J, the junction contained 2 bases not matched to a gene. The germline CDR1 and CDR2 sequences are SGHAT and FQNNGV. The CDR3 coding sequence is TGTGCCAGCAGCTTAGCCAGGGGGACTAACTATGGCTACACCTTC. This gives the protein CASSLARGTNYGYTF.

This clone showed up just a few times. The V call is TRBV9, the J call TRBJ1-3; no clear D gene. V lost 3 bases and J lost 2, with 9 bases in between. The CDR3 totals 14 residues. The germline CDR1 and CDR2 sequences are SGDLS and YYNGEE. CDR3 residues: CASSGLMAGNTIYF. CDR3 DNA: TGTGCCAGCAGCGGGTTAATGGCTGGAAACACCATATATTTT.

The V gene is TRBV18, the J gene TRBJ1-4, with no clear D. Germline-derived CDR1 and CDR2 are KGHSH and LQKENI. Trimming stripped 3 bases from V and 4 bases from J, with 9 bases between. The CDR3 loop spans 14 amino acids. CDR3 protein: CASSPDGLNEKLFF. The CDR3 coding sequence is TGTGCCAGCTCACCGGACGGACTTAATGAAAAACTGTTTTTT.

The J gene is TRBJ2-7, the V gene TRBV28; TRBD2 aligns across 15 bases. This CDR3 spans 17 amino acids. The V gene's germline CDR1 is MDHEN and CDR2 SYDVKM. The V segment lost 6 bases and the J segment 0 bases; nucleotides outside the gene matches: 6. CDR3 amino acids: CASSRPGLAGGSYEQYF. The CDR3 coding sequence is TGTGCCAGCAGCCGACCGGGACTAGCGGGGGGCTCCTACGAGCAGTACTTC.

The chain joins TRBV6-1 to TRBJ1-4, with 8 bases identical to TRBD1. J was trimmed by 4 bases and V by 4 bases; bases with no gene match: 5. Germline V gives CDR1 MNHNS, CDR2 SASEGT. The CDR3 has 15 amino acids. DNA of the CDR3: TGTGCCAGCAGTGGATACGGACAGGGTAATGAAAAACTGTTTTTT. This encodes CASSGYGQGNEKLFF.

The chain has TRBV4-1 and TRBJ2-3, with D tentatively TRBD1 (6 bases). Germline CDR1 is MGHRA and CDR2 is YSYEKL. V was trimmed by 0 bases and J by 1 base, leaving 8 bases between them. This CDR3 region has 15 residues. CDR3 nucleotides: TGCGCCAGCAGCCAAGATGGACAGCGCACAGATACGCAGTATTTT. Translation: CASSQDGQRTDTQYF.

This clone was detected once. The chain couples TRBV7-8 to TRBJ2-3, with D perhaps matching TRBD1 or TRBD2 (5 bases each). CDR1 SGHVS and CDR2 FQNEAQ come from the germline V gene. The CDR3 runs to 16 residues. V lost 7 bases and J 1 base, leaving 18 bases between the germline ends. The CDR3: CASTPTGAGRTDTQYF. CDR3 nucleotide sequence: TGTGCCAGCACCCCCACCGGGGCAGGACGCACAGATACGCAGTATTTT.

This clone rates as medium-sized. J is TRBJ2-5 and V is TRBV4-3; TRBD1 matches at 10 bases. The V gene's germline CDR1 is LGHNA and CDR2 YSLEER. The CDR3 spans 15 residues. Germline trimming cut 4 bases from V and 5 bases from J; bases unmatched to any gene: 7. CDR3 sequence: CASSRWDRGEETQYF. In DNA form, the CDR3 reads TGCGCCAGCAGCCGGTGGGACAGGGGAGAGGAGACCCAGTACTTC.

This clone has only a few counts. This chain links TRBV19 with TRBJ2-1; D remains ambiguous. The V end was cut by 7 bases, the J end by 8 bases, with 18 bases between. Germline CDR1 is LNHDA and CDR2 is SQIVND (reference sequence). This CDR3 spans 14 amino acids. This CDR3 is CASKKDRNRDEQFF. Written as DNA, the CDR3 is TGTGCCAGTAAAAAAGATCGAAATCGGGATGAGCAGTTCTTC.

This CDR3 reads CASSTGGLQPQHF. The CDR3 nucleotides read TGCGCCAGCAGTACAGGGGGCCTTCAGCCCCAGCATTTT. V usage is TRBV10-2 and J usage is TRBJ1-5, with 9 bases identical to TRBD1. The CDR3 is made up of 13 amino acids. V trimming: 5 bases; J trimming: 6 bases; junction bases outside the gene matches: 2. The germline CDR1 and CDR2 sequences are WSHSY and SAAADI.

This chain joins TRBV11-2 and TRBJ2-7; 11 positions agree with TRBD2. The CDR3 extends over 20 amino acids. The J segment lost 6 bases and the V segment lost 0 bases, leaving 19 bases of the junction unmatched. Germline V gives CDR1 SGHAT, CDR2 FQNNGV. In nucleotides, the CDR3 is TGTGCCAGCAGCTTAGATTTTGCCCCACTAGCGGGGGAAGCAATGGGCGAGCAGTACTTC. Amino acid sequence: CASSLDFAPLAGEAMGEQYF. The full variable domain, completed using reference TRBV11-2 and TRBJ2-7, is EAGVAQSPRYKIIEKRQSVAFWCNPISGHATLYWYQQILGQGPKLLIQFQNNGVVDDSQLPKDRFSAERLKGVDSTLKIQPAKLEDSAVYLCASSLDFAPLAGEAMGEQYFGPGTRLTVT.

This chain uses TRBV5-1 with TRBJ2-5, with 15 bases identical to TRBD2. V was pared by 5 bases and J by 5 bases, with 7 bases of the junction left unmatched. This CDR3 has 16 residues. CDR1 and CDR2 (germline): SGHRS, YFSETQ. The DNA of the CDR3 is TGCGCCAGCAGTCCGGGACTAGCGGGGGGAAGGGAGACCCAGTACTTC. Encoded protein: CASSPGLAGGRETQYF. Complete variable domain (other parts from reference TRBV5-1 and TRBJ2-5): KAGVTQTPRYLIKTRGQQVTLSCSPISGHRSVSWYQQTPGQGLQFLFEYFSETQRNKGNFPGRFSGRQFSNSRSEMNVSTLELGDSALYLCASSPGLAGGRETQYFGPGTRLLVL.

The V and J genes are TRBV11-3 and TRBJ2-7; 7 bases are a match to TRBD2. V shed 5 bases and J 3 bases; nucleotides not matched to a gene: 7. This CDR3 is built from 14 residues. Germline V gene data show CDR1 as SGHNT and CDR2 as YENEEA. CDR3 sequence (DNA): TGTGCCAGCAGCCCCGGGGGGAACAGCTACGAGCAGTACTTC. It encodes CASSPGGNSYEQYF.

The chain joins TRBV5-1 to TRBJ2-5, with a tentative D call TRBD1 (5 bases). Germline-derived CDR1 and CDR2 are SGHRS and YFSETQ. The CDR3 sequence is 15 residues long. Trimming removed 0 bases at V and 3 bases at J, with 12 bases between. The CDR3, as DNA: TGCGCCAGCAGCTTGGGAGGTGGGGCTAAAGAGACCCAGTACTTC. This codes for CASSLGGGAKETQYF.

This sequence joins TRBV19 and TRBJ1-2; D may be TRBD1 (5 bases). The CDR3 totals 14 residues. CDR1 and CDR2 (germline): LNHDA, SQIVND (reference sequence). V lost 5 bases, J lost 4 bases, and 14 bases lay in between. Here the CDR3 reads CASSFTQGGYGYTF. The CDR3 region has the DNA TGTGCCAGTAGTTTTACGCAGGGCGGCTATGGCTACACCTTC.

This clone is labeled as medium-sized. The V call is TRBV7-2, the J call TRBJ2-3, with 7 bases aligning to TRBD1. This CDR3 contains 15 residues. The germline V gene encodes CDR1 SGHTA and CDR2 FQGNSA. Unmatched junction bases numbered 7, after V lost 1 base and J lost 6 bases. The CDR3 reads CASSLVAGGRDTQYF. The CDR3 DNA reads TGTGCCAGCAGCTTAGTGGCAGGGGGAAGGGATACGCAGTATTTT. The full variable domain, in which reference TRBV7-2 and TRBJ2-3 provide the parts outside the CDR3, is GAGVSQSPSNKVTEKGKDVELRCDPISGHTALYWYRQSLGQGLEFLIYFQGNSAPDKSGLPSDRFSAERTGGSVSTLTIQRTQQEDSAVYLCASSLVAGGRDTQYFGPGTRLTVL.

Here the CDR3 reads CAWSVQRSPLHF. In nucleotides, the CDR3 is TGTGCCTGGAGTGTACAGCGGTCACCCCTCCACTTT. This sequence joins TRBV30 and TRBJ1-6; D is unresolved. Germline V CDR1 and CDR2: GTSNPN, SVGIG (reference sequence). This CDR3 is built from 12 residues. V was trimmed by 0 bases and J by 10 bases, leaving 7 bases between them.